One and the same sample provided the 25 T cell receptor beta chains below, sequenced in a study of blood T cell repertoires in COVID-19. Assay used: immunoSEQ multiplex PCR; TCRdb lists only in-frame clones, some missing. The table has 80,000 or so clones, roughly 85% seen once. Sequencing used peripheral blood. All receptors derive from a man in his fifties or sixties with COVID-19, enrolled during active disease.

The CDR3 DNA reads TGCGCCAGCAGCTCGACGGGGGGAAACACTGAAGCTTTCTTT. It translates to CASSSTGGNTEAFF. The chain couples TRBV5-1 to TRBJ1-1, with D possibly TRBD1 on 5 matching bases. The V gene's germline CDR1 is SGHRS and CDR2 YFSETQ. This CDR3 contains 14 residues. With 3 bases removed from V and 2 bases from J, the gap between germline ends came to 11 bases. The full variable domain, its missing parts supplied by reference TRBV5-1 and TRBJ1-1, is KAGVTQTPRYLIKTRGQQVTLSCSPISGHRSVSWYQQTPGQGLQFLFEYFSETQRNKGNFPGRFSGRQFSNSRSEMNVSTLELGDSALYLCASSSTGGNTEAFFGQGTRLTVV.

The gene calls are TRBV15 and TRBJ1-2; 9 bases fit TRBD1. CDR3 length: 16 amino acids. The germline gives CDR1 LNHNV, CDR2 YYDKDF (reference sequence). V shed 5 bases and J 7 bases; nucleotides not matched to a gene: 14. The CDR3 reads CATSGPLQGARGGYTF. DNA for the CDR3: TGTGCCACCAGCGGACCATTACAGGGGGCGCGTGGTGGCTACACCTTC.

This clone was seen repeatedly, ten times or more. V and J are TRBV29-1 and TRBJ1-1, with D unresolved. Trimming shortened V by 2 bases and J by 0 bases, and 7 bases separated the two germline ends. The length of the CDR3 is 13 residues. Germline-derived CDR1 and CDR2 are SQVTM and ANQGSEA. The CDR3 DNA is TGCAGCGTTGAAACACAGCTGAACACTGAAGCTTTCTTT. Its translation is CSVETQLNTEAFF. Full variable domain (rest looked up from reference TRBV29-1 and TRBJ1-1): SAVISQKPSRDICQRGTSLTIQCQVDSQVTMMFWYRQQPGQSLTLIATANQGSEATYESGFVIDKFPISRPNLTFSTLTVSNMSPEDSSIYLCSVETQLNTEAFFGQGTRLTVV.

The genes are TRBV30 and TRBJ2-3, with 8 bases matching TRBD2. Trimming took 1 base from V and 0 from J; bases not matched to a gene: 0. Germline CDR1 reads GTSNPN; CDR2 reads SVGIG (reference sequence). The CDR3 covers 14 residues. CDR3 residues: CAWSAGGSTDTQYF. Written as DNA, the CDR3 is TGTGCCTGGAGTGCGGGGGGGAGCACAGATACGCAGTATTTT.

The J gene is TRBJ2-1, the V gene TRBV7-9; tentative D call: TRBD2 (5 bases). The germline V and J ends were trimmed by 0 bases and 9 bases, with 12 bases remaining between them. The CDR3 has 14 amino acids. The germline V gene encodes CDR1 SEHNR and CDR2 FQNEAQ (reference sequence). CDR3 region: CASSLAPASSEQFF. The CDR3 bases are TGTGCCAGCAGCTTAGCGCCGGCTAGCAGTGAGCAGTTCTTC. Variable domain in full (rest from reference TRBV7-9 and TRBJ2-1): DTGVSQNPRHKITKRGQNVTFRCDPISEHNRLYWYRQTLGQGPEFLTYFQNEAQLEKSRLLSDRFSAERPKGSFSTLEIQRTEQGDSAMYLCASSLAPASSEQFFGPGTRLTVL.

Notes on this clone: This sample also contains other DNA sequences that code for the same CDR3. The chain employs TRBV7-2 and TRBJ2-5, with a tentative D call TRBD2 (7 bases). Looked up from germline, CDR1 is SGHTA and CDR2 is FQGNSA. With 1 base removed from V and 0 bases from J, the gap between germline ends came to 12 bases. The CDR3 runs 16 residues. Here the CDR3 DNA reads TGTGCCAGCAGCTTAGAAGGGGGGGGGAACCAAGAGACCCAGTACTTC. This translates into CASSLEGGGNQETQYF.

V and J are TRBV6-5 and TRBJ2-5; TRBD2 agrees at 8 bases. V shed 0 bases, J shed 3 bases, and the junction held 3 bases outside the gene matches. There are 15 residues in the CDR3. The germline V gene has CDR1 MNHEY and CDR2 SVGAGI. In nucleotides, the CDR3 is TGTGCCAGCAGTTACTCGGCGGGGGGTGAAGAGACCCAGTACTTC. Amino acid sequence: CASSYSAGGEETQYF.

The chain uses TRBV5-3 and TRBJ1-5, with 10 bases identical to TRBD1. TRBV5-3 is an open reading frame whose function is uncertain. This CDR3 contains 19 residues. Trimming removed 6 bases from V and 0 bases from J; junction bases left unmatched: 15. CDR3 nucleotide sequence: TGTGCCAGAACCAAGACCTCGGACAGGGGGGCATGTAGCAATCAGCCCCAGCATTTT. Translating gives CARTKTSDRGACSNQPQHF.

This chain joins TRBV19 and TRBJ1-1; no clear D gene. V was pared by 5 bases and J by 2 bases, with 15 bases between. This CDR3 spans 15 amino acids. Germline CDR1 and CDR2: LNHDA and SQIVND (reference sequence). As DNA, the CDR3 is TGTGCCAGTAGTCCGAGGCCGGAACTCAACACTGAAGCTTTCTTT. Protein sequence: CASSPRPELNTEAFF.

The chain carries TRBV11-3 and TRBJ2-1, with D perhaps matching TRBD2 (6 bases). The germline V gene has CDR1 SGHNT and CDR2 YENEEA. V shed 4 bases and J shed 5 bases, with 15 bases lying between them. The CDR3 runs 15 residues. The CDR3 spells CASSSMWGEDNEQFF. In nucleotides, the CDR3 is TGTGCCAGCAGCTCTATGTGGGGGGAGGACAATGAGCAGTTCTTC. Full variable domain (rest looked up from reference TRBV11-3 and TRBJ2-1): EAGVVQSPRYKIIEKKQPVAFWCNPISGHNTLYWYLQNLGQGPELLIRYENEEAVDDSQLPKDRFSAERLKGVDSTLKIQPAELGDSAVYLCASSSMWGEDNEQFFGPGTRLTVL.

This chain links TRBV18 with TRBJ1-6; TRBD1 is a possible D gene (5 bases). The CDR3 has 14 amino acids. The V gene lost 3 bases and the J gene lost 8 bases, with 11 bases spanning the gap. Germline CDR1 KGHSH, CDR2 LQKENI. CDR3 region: CASSPSGVYSPLHF. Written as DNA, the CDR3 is TGTGCCAGCTCACCGTCGGGGGTTTATTCACCCCTCCACTTT.

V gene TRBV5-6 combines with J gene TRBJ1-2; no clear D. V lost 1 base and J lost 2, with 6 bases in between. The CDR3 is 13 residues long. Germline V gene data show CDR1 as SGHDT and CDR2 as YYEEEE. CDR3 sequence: CASSLWPNYGYTF. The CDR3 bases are TGTGCCAGCAGCTTGTGGCCAAACTATGGCTACACCTTC.

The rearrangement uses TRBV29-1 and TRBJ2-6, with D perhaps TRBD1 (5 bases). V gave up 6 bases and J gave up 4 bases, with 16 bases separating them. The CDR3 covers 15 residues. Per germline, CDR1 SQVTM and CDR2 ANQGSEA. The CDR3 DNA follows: TGCAGCGTAGACGATCAGGGATCCGGGGCCAACGTCCTGACTTTC. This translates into CSVDDQGSGANVLTF.

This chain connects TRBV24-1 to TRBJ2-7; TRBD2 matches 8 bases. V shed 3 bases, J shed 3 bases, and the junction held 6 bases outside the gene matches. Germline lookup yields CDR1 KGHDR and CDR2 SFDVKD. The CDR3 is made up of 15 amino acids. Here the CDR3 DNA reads TGTGCCACCAGTGATGGTAGCGGGGAACACTACGAGCAGTACTTC. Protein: CATSDGSGEHYEQYF.

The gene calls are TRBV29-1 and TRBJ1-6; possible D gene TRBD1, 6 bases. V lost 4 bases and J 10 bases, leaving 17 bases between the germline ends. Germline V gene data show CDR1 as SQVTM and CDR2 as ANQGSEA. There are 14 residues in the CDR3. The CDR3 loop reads CSVAGADRRSPLHF. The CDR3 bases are TGCAGCGTTGCCGGAGCTGACAGGCGGTCACCCCTCCACTTT.

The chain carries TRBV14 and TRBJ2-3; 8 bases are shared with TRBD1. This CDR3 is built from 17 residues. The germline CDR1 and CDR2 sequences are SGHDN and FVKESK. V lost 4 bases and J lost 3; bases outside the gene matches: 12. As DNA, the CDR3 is TGTGCCAGCAGCCCAAGACCCCGGACAGGGTTGACAGATACGCAGTATTTT. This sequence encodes CASSPRPRTGLTDTQYF.

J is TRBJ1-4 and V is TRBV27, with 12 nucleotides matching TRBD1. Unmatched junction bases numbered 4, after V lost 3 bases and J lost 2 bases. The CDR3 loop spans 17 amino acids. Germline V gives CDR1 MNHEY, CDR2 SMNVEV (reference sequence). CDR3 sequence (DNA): TGTGCCAGCAGTTTTTCGGGACAGGGGGCTACTAATGAAAAACTGTTTTTT. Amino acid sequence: CASSFSGQGATNEKLFF.

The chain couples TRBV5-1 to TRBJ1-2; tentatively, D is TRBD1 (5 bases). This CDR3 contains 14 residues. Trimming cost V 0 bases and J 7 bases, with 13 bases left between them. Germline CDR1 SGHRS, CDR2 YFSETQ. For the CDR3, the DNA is TGCGCCAGCAGCTTGGCTGGGTCCGGGGGTGGCTACACCTTC. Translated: CASSLAGSGGGYTF.

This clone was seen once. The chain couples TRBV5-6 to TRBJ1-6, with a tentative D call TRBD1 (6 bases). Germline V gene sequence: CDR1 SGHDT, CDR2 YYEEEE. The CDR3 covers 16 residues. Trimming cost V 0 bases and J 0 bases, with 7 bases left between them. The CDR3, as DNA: TGTGCCAGCAGCTTGGTAGGGGGCTCCTATAATTCACCCCTCCACTTT. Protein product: CASSLVGGSYNSPLHF.

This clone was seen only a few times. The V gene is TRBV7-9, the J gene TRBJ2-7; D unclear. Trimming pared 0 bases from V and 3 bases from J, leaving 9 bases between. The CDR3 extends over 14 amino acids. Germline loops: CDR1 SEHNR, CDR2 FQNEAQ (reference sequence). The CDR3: CASSLAGGHYEQYF. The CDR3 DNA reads TGTGCCAGCAGCTTAGCCGGTGGGCACTACGAGCAGTACTTC. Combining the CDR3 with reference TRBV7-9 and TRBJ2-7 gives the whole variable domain DTGVSQNPRHKITKRGQNVTFRCDPISEHNRLYWYRQTLGQGPEFLTYFQNEAQLEKSRLLSDRFSAERPKGSFSTLEIQRTEQGDSAMYLCASSLAGGHYEQYFGPGTRLTVT.

The CDR3 here is CASRTSGRPYEQYF. As DNA, the CDR3 is TGTGCCAGTCGTACTAGCGGGCGTCCCTACGAGCAGTACTTC. The V call is TRBV27, the J call TRBJ2-7; 9 bases fit TRBD2. The CDR3 is 14 amino acids. Germline loops: CDR1 MNHEY, CDR2 SMNVEV (reference sequence). V lost 9 bases and J lost 2; bases outside the gene matches: 8.

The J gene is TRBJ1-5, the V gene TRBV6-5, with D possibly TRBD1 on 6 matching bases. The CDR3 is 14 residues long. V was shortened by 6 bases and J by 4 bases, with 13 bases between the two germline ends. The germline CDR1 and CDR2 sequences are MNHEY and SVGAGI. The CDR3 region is CASSPGTRNQPQHF. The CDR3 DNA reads TGTGCCAGCAGCCCCGGGACAAGAAATCAGCCCCAGCATTTT.

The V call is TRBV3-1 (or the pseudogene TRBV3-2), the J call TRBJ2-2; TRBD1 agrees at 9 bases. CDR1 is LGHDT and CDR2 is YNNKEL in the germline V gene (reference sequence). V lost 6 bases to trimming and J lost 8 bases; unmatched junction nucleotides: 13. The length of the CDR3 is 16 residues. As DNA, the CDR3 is TGTGCCAGCAGGCCTACCGGGACAGGGCCGAGTGGGGAGCTGTTTTTT. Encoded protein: CASRPTGTGPSGELFF.

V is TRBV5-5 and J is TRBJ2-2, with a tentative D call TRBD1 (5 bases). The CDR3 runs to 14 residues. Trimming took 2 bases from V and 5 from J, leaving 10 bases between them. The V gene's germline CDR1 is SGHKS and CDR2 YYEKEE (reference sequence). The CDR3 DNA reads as TGTGCCAGCAGCTTTGGGCCAGGGACCGGGGAGCTGTTTTTT. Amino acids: CASSFGPGTGELFF.

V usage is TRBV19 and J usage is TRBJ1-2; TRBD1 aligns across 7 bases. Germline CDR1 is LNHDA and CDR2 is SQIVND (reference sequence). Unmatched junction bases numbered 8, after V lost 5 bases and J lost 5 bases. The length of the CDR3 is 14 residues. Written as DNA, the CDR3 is TGTGCCAGTAGTCTGGAGGGGGCTTGGTATGGCTACACCTTC. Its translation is CASSLEGAWYGYTF.